This section outlines one TCR beta chain sequence together with its context. Its antigen is currently unknown. V gave up 5 bases and J gave up 4 bases, with 15 bases separating them. This CDR3 comprises 14 residues. Per the germline V gene, CDR1 is SEHNR and CDR2 is FQNEAQ (reference sequence). The data belong to a study of cytomegalovirus exposure and HLA in healthy donors. Whole-study findings and limits: For most TCR beta V segments, an earlier analysis put the productive rate at about 90% or about 30% of the time. CMV serostatus alone was available as immune exposure information. TCR beta chains numbering 150 to 200 were designated cytomegalovirus-associated.

Researchers ran the PCR with 60 Vbeta and 13 Jbeta primers. Assay used: immunoSEQ multiplex PCR; TCRdb lists only in-frame clones, some missing. The table has around 150,000 clones, around 79% seen once. This clonotype was sampled from a man aged 50-60 years in good health and CMV-seropositive. The material sequenced was PBMCs. The rearrangement joins TRBV7-9 to TRBJ2-7; D possibly corresponds to TRBD1 (6 bases). The CDR3 reads CASSPRGISYEQYF. The DNA of the CDR3 is TGTGCCAGCAGCCCAAGGGGGATATCTTACGAGCAGTACTTC.